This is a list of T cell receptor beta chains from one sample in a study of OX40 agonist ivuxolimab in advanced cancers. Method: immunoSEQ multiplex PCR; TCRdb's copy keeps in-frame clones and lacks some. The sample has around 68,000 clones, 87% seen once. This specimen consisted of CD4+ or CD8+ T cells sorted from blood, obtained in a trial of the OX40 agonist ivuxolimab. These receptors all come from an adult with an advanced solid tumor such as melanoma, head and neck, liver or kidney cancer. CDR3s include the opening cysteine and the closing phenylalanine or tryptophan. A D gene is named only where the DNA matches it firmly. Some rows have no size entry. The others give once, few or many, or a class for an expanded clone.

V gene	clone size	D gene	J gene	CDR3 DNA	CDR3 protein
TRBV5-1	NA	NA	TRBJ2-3	TGCGCCAGCAGCTTGGGACAGAAAGAACGGGCGCAGTATTTT	CASSLGQKERAQYF
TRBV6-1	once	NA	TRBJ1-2	TGTGCCAGCAGCACAGAATCCTTTTCATATGGCTACACCTTC	CASSTESFSYGYTF
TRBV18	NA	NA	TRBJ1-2	TGTGCCAGCTCACCCCAGGAGGGACCATTGCCAACTAATGGCTACACCTTC	CASSPQEGPLPTNGYTF
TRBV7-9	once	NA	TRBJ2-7	TGTGCCAGCAGCTTATTTTCGGGACGTGAGTTCTACGAGCAGTACTTC	CASSLFSGREFYEQYF
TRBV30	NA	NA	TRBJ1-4	TGTGCCTGGAGTCTTGGGCATAGGGAAAAACTGTTTTTT	CAWSLGHREKLFF
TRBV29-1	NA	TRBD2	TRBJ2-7	TGCAGCGTTGAAGGGGCCGGGAGGGGGGAGCAGTACTTC	CSVEGAGRGEQYF
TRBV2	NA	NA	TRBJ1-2	TGTGCCAGCAGTGAAGCGAGAAGCGGAGTAGGAGGCTACACCTTC	CASSEARSGVGGYTF
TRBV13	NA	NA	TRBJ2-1	TGTGCCAGCAGCCCCTCGGACAGAAACAATGAGCAGTTCTTC	CASSPSDRNNEQFF
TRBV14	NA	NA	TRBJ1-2	TGTGCCAGCAGCCCCCAGGTTGGGAACTATGGCTACACCTTC	CASSPQVGNYGYTF
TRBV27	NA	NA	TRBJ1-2	TGTGCCAGCAGTTTGAGAGCCGAGGCGAGTGGCTACACCTTC	CASSLRAEASGYTF
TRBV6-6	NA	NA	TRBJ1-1	TGTGCCAGCAGTTACCTGGACAGTGAAGCTTTCTTT	CASSYLDSEAFF
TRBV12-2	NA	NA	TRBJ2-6	TGTGCAAGTCGCCTTTCGTTGCTCCACACAAAGTCGGGCCAACGTCCTGATTTC	CASRLSLLHTKSGQRPDF
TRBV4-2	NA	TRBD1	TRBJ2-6	TGTGCCAGCAGCCAAGATCGACGGACAGGGGGTTCCTCTGGGGCCAACGTCCTGACTTTC	CASSQDRRTGGSSGANVLTF
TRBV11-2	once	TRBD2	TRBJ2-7	TGTGCCAGCAGCTGGACTAGCGGGCATTCCTACGAGCAGTACTTC	CASSWTSGHSYEQYF
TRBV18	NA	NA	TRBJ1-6	TGTGCCAGCTCACTTTACGACAGTGCTAATTCACCCCTCCACTTT	CASSLYDSANSPLHF
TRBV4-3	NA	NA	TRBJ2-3	TGCGCCAGCAGCCAAGAGAGACAGGATACGCAGTATTTT	CASSQERQDTQYF
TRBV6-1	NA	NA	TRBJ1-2	TGTGCCAGCAGTGAAGTGAAGGACTTGGGCTACACCTTC	CASSEVKDLGYTF
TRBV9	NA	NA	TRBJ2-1	TGTGCCAGCAGCACCCCGGCCGCTGAGCAGTTCTTC	CASSTPAAEQFF
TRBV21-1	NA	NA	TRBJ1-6	TGTGCCAGCAGCAAATGGGAGGGGATCTATAATTCACCCCTCCACTTT	CASSKWEGIYNSPLHF
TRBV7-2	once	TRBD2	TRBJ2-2	TGTGCCAGCAGCAAACGGACTAGCGGGGGCGCGAACACCGGGGAGCTGTTTTTT	CASSKRTSGGANTGELFF
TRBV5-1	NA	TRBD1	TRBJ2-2	TGCGCCAGCAGCTGGCCGCGACAGGGGGTGACCGGGGAGCTGTTTTTT	CASSWPRQGVTGELFF
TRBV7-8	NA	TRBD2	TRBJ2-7	TGTGCCAGCAGCTCCGGGGGGCTAGCGGGGGTCTCCTACGAGCAGTACTTC	CASSSGGLAGVSYEQYF
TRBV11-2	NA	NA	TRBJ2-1	TGTGCCAGCAGCTCGAAGGACTACAATGAGCAGTTCTTC	CASSSKDYNEQFF
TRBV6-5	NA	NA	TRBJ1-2	TGTGCCAGCAGGCGACATTACAGGGATGACTACACCTTC	CASRRHYRDDYTF
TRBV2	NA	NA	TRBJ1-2	TGTGCCAGCCCCCGGGACACCGAAGGGGGCTACACCTTC	CASPRDTEGGYTF
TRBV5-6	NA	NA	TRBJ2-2	TGTGCCAGCAGCTTGTCCGGGACGGAGACCGGGGAGCTGTTTTTT	CASSLSGTETGELFF